The sequence of this TCR beta chain was determined in a study of blood T cells in healthy people across ages. Concerning this clonotype: Its matching antigen is unknown.

PCR was performed a second time for roughly 7 to 11 cycles using a sample-barcoded 5' primer and a J-beta primer mix. From the 5' RACE reads, TCRdb called clonotypes with MiXCR, one entry per CDR3 protein. Of approximately 670,000 distinct CDR3 sequences listed, roughly 41% are singletons. Trimming removed 5 bases from V and 9 bases from J, with 14 bases in between. CDR1 SGHTA and CDR2 FQGTGA come from the germline V gene. The CDR3 has 13 residues. Study outcomes and limitations: Per-million-T-cell TCR beta diversity fell roughly linearly with age.

The rearrangement joins TRBV7-3 to TRBJ2-1; D ambiguous. This TCR derives from an elderly man in good health. The sequenced sample consisted of blood. The CDR3 coding sequence is TGTGCCAGCAGCGCCGTAGAAGAAGGTGAGCAGTTCTTC. It translates to CASSAVEEGEQFF.